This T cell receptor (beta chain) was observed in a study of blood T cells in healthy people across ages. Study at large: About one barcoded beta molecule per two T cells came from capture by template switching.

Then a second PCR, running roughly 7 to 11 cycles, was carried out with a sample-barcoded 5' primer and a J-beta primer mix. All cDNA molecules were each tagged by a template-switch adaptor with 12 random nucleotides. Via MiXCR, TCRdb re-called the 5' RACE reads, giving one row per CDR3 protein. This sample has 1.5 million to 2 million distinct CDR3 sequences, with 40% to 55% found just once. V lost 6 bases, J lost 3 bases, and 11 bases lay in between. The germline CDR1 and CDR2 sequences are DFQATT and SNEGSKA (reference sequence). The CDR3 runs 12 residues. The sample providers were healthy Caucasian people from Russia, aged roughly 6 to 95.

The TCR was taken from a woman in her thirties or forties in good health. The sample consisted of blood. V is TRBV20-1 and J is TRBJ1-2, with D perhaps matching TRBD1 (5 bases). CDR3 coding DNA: TGCAGTGCCGATGCAGGGTACTATGGCTACACCTTC. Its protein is CSADAGYYGYTF.